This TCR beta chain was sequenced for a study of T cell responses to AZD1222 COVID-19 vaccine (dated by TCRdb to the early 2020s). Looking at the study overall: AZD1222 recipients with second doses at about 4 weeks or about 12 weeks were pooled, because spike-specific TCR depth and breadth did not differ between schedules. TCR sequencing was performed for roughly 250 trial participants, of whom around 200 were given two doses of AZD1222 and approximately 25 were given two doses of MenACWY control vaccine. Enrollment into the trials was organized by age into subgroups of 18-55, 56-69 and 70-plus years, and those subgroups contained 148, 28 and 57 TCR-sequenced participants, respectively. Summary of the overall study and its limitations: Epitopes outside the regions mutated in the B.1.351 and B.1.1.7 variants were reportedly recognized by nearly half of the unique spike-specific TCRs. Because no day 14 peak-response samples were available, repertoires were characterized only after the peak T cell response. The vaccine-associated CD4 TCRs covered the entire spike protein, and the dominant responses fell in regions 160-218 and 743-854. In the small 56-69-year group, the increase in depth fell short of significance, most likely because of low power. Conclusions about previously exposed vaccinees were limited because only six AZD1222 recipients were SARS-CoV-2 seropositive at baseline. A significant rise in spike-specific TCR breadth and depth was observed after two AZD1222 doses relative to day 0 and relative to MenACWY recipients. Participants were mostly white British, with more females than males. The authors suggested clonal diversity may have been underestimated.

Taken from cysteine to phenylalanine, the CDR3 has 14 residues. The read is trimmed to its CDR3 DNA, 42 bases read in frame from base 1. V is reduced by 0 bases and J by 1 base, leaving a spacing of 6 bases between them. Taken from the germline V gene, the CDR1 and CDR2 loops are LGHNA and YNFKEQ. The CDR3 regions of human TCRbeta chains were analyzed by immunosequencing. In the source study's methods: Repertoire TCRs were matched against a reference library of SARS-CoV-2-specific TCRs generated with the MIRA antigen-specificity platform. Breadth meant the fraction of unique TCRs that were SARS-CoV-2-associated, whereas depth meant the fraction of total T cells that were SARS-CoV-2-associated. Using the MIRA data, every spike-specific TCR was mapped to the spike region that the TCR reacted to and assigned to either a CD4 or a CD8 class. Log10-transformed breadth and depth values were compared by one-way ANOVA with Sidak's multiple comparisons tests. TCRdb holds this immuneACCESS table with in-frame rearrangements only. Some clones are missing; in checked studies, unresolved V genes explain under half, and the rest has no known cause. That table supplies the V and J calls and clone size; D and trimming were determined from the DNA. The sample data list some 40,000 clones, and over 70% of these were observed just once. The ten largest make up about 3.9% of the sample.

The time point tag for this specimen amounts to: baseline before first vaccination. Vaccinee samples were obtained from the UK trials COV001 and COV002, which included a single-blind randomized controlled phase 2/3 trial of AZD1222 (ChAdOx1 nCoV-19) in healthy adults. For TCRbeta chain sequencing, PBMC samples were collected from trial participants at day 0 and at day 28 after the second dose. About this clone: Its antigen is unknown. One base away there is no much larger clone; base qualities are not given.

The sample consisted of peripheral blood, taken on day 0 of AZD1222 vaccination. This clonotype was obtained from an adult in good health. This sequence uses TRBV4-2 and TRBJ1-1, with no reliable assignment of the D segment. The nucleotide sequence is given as TGTGCCAGCAGCCAAGAGGGAACGAACACTGAAGCTTTCTTT. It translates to CASSQEGTNTEAFF.